Below, one TCR beta chain is given with its context. Its specificity is not known. The germline CDR1 and CDR2 sequences are LGHNA and YSLEER. The CDR3 consists of 17 residues. The TRB libraries of cDNA were built by UMI-labeled 5' RACE. From the 5' RACE reads, TCRdb lists one entry per CDR3 protein and no DNA. The table lists over 70,000 distinct CDR3 sequences. The data were taken from a study of CXCR3-negative and CXCR3-positive naive CD8 T cells. Study outcomes and limitations: Similar TRBV-TRBJ usage was seen in naive cells (both CXCR3-negative and CXCR3-positive), but memory cells differed.

This clonotype was obtained from a human donor in good health. Some clones in this sample may be carry-over from other donors' samples. The chain recombines TRBV4-3 with TRBJ1-3. Sequenced sample: naive CXCR3- CD8+ T cells from blood. Documented subset: CD45RO-CCR7+CD27+CD95- naive CD8+ T cells lacking CXCR3 (TNR3-). CDR3 protein: CASSQGTGPSSGNTIYF.